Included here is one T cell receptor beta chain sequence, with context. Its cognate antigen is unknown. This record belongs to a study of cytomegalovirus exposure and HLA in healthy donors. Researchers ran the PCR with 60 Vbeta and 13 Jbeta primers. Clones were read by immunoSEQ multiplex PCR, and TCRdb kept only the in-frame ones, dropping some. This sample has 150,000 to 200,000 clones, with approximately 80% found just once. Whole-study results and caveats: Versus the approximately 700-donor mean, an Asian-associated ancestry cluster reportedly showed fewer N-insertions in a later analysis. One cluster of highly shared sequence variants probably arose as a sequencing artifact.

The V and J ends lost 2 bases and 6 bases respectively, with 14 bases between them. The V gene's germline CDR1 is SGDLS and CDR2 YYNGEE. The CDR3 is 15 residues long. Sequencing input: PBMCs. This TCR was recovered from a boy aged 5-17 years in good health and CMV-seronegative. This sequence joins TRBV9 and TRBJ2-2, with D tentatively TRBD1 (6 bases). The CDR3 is CASSVNRVGAGELFF. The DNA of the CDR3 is TGTGCCAGCAGCGTTAACAGGGTAGGGGCCGGGGAGCTGTTTTTT.